This T cell receptor beta chain stems from a study of blood T cell repertoires in COVID-19. Study overall: COVID-19 samples, acute and convalescent, were from the United States, Italy and Spain. Nucleic acid was either cDNA or gDNA, and it came from T cells, B-cell-depleted T cells, or PBMCs.

Followed longitudinally, the Seattle patients had been enrolled during active infection. V was pared by 6 bases and J by 3 bases, with 4 bases of the junction left unmatched. Germline-derived CDR1 and CDR2 are SNHLY and FYNNEI. The CDR3 contains 14 residues. Per the original methods: How many nucleated cells were present was estimated from reference gene primer amplification. Method: immunoSEQ multiplex PCR; TCRdb's copy keeps in-frame clones and lacks some. V and J calls and clone size are given by that table; D and trimming were obtained from the DNA. The sample lists 150,000 to 180,000 clones, approximately 83% occurring once.

The TCR was taken from an older woman with COVID-19, enrolled during active disease. Sequencing was done on a sample of peripheral blood. The V call is TRBV2, the J call TRBJ2-3; 9 positions agree with TRBD1. The CDR3 is CASREQGATDTQYF. The DNA of the CDR3 is TGTGCCAGCAGGGAACAGGGGGCTACAGATACGCAGTATTTT.